This T cell receptor beta chain was documented in a study of shared clonotypes between healthy human individuals. The method was immunoSEQ multiplex PCR; TCRdb's version includes in-frame clones alone and lacks a portion of them. The sample contains 2 million to 2.5 million clones, approximately 95% of which appear only once. The CDR3 has 17 amino acids. The germline CDR1 and CDR2 sequences are SGHNT and YYREEE (reference sequence). Unmatched junction bases numbered 6, after V lost 1 base and J lost 0 bases. Comments on this clone: Its target is unknown.

Regarding the study as a whole: Clonotypes that were shared across a handful of donors made up approximately 5% of naive CD4 clonotypes. Clonotype sharing among donors likely depends on sequencing depth. Limitation of the genetic and exposure-history diversity represented came from the few donors. Larger estimated richness was generally seen in naive subsets than in memory subsets.

The receptor was isolated from a man aged 18 to 35 in good health. Some clones in this sample may be carry-over from other donors' samples. The rearrangement uses TRBV5-4 and TRBJ1-1, with TRBD1 identical over 10 bases. What was sequenced was naive CD4+ T cells from PBMCs. Subset given: CD45RA+ positively selected. The CDR3, as DNA: TGTGCCAGCAGCTTGACCCGGACAGGGGGAATGAACACTGAAGCTTTCTTT. Protein product: CASSLTRTGGMNTEAFF.